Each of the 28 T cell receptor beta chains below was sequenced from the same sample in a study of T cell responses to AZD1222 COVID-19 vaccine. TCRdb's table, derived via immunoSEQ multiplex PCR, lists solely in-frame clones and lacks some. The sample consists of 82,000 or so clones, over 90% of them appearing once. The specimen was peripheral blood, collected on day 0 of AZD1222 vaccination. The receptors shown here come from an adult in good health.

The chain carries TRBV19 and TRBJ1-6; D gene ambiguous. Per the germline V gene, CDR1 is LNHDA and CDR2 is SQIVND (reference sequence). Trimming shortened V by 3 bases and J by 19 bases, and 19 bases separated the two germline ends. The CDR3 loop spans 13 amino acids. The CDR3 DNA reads TGTGCCAGTAGTATCGATGGGGAGCTTCCAGGTCACTTT. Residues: CASSIDGELPGHF.

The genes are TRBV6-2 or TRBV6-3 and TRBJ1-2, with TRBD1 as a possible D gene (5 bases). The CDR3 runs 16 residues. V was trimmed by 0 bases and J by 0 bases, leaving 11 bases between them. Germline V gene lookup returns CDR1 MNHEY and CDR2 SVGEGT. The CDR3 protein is CASSYSSGGTNYGYTF. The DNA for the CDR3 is TGTGCCAGCAGTTACTCGAGTGGGGGAACTAACTATGGCTACACCTTC.

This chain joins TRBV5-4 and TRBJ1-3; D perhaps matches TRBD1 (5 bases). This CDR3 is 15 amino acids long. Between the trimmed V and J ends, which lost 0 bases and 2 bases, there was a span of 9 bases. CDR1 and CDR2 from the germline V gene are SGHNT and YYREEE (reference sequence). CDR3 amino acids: CASSLGGAAGNTIYF. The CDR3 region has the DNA TGTGCCAGCAGCTTGGGAGGGGCCGCTGGAAACACCATATATTTT.

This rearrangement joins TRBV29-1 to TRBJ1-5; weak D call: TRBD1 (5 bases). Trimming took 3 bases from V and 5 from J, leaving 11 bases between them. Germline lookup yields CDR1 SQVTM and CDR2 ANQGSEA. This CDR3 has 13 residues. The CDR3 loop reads CSVEPRVYQPQHF. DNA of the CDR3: TGCAGCGTTGAGCCCAGGGTATATCAGCCCCAGCATTTT. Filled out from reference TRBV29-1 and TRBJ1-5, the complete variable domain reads SAVISQKPSRDICQRGTSLTIQCQVDSQVTMMFWYRQQPGQSLTLIATANQGSEATYESGFVIDKFPISRPNLTFSTLTVSNMSPEDSSIYLCSVEPRVYQPQHFGDGTRLSIL.

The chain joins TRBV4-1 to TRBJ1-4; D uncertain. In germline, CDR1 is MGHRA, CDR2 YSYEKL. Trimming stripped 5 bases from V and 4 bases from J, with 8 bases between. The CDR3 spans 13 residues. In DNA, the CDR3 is TGCGCCAGCAGCGGACGGTTTAATGAAAAACTGTTTTTT. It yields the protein CASSGRFNEKLFF.

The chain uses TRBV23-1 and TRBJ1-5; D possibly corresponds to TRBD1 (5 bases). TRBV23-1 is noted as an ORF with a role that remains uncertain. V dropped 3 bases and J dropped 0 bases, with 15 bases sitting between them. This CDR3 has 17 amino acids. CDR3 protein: CASSHPEAGCSNQPQHF. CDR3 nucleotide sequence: TGCGCCAGCAGTCACCCGGAGGCAGGGTGTAGCAATCAGCCCCAGCATTTT.

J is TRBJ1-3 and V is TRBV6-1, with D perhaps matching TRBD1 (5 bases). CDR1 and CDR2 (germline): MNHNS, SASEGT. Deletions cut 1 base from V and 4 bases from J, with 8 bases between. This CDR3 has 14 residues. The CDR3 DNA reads TGTGCCAGCAGTGAAGGCAGGGTCGGAAACACCATATATTTT. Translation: CASSEGRVGNTIYF.

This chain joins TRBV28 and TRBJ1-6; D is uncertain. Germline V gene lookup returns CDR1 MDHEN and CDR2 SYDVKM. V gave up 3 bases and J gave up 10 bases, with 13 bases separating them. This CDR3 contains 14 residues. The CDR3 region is CASSFKVSNSPLHF. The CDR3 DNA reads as TGTGCCAGCAGTTTCAAGGTTTCGAACTCACCCCTCCACTTT.

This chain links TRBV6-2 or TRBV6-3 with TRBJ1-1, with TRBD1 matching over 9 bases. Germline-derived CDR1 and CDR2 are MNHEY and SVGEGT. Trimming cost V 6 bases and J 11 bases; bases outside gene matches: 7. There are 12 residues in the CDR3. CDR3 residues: CASSGTGFFAFF. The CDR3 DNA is TGTGCCAGCAGCGGGACAGGGTTCTTTGCTTTCTTT.

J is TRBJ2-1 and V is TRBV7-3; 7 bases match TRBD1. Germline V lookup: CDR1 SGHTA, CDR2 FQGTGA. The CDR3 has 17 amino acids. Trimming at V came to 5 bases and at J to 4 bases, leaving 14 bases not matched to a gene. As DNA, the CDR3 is TGTGCCAGCAGCCCAAGCTCCGGGACAGCCACATACAATGAGCAGTTCTTC. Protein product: CASSPSSGTATYNEQFF.

The CDR3 region has the DNA TGTGCCAGCAGCCCCCAGCAGGCGGGTGAGCAGTTCTTC. Translating it yields CASSPQQAGEQFF. This sequence joins TRBV4-2 and TRBJ2-1; a weak D match, TRBD2 (5 bases). Germline CDR1 reads LGHNA; CDR2 reads YNFKEQ. There are 13 residues in the CDR3. Trimming pared 4 bases from V and 9 bases from J, leaving 13 bases between.

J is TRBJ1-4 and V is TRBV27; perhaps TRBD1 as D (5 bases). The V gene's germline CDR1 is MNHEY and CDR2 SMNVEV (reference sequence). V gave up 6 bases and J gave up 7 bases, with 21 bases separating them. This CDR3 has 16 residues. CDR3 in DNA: TGTGCCAGCAGACCGTTTCCGGGACCTAGGGGTGAAAAACTGTTTTTT. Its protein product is CASRPFPGPRGEKLFF.

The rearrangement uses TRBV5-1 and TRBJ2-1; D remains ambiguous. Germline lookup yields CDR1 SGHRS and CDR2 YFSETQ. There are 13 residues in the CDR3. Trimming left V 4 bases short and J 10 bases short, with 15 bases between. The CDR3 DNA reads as TGCGCCAGCAGCACAAAGAACCCAGGAGAGCAGTTCTTC. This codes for CASSTKNPGEQFF. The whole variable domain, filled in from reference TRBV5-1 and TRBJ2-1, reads KAGVTQTPRYLIKTRGQQVTLSCSPISGHRSVSWYQQTPGQGLQFLFEYFSETQRNKGNFPGRFSGRQFSNSRSEMNVSTLELGDSALYLCASSTKNPGEQFFGPGTRLTVL.

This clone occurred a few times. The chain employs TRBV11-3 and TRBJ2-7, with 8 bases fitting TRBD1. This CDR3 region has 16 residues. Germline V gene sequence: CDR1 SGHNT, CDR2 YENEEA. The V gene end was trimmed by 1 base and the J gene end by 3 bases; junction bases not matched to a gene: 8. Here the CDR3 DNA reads TGTGCCAGCAGCTTAGGAACGGGGACAGGAGTCTACGAGCAGTACTTC. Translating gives CASSLGTGTGVYEQYF.

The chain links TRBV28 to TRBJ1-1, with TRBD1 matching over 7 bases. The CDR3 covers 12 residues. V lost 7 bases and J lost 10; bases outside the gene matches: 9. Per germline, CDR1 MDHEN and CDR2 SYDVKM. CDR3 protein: CASTRGAGLAFF. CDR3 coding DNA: TGTGCCAGCACCAGGGGGGCAGGGCTAGCTTTCTTT.

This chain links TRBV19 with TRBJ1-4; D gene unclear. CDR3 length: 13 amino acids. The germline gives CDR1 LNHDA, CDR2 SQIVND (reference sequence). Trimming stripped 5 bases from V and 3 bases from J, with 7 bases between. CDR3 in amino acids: CASSSRANEKLFF. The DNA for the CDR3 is TGTGCCAGTAGTTCGAGGGCTAATGAAAAACTGTTTTTT.

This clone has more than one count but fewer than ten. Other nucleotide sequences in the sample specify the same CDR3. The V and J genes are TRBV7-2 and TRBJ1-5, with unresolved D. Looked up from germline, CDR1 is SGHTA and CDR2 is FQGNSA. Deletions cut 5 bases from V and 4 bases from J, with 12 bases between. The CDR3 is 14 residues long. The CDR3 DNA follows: TGTGCCAGCAGCCCGAATCTGGGAAATCAGCCCCAGCATTTT. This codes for CASSPNLGNQPQHF.

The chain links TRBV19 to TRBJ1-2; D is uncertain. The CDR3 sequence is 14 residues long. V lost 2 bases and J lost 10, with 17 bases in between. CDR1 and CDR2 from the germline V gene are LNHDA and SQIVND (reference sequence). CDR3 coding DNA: TGTGCCAGTAGTATAATAAAGGAGGGCTTCGACTACACCTTC. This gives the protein CASSIIKEGFDYTF.

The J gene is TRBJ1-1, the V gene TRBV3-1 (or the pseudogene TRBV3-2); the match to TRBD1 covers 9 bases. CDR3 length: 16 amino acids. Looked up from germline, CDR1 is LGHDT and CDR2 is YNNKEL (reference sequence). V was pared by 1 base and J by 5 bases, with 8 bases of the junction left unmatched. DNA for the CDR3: TGTGCCAGCAGCCAAGGTGCAACAGGGGGCCGGACTGAAGCTTTCTTT. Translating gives CASSQGATGGRTEAFF.

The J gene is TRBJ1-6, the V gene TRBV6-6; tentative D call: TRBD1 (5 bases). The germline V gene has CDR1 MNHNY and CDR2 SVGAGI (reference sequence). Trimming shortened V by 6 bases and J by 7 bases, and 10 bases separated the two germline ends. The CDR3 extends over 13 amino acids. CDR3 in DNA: TGTGCCAGCAGGGTCAGGGAGAATTCACCCCTCCACTTT. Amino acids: CASRVRENSPLHF.

The CDR3 nucleotides are TGTGCCTGGGTACCCAGGGGGTCTGGGGCCAACGTCCTGACTTTC. It encodes CAWVPRGSGANVLTF. V gene TRBV30 combines with J gene TRBJ2-6, with TRBD1 identical over 7 bases. This CDR3 region has 15 residues. Germline lookup yields CDR1 GTSNPN and CDR2 SVGIG (reference sequence). V lost 5 bases to trimming and J lost 1 base; unmatched junction nucleotides: 5.

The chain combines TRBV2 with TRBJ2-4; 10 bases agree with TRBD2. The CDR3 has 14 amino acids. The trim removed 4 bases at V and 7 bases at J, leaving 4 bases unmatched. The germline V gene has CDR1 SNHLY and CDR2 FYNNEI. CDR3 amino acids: CASSGSGGANIQYF. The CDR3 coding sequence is TGTGCCAGCAGTGGCAGCGGGGGGGCGAACATTCAGTACTTC.

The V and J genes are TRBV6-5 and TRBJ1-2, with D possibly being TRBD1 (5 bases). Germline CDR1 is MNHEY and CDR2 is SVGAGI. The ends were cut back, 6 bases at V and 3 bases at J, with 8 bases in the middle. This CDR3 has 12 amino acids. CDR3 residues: CASRQGDYGYTF. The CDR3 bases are TGTGCCAGCAGGCAGGGTGACTATGGCTACACCTTC.

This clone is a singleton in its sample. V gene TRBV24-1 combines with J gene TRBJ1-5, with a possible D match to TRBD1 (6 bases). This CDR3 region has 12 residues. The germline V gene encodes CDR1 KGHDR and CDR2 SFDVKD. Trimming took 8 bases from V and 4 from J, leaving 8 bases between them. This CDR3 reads CATKDRNQPQHF. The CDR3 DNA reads TGTGCCACCAAGGACAGAAATCAGCCCCAGCATTTT.

The CDR3 spells CARSLGTSGDSYNEQFF. CDR3 coding DNA: TGTGCCAGAAGCCTCGGGACTAGCGGGGATTCTTACAATGAGCAGTTCTTC. The J gene is TRBJ2-1, the V gene TRBV5-3; 13 bases match TRBD2. TRBV5-3 counts as an open reading frame of uncertain function. The junction had 8 bases not matched to a gene; V was cut back by 4 bases and J by 4 bases. CDR3 length: 17 amino acids.

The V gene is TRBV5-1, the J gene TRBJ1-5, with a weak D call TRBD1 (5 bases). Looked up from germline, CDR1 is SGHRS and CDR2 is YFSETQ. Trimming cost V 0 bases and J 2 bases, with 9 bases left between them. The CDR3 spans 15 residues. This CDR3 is CASSLEGVRNQPQHF. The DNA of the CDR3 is TGCGCCAGCAGCTTGGAAGGGGTTCGCAATCAGCCCCAGCATTTT.

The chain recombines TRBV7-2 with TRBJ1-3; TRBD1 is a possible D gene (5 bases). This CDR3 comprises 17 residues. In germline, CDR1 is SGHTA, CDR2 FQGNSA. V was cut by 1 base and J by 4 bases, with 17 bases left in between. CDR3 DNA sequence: TGTGCCAGCAGCTTAGTAAACTCAGGGATTGGAGGAAACACCATATATTTT. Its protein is CASSLVNSGIGGNTIYF.

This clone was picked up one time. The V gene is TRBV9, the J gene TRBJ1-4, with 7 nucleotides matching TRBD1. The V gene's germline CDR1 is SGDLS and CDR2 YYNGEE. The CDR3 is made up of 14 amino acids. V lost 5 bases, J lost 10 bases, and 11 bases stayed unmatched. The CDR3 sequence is CASRGGGAGGKLFF. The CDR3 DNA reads TGTGCCAGCAGGGGAGGGGGCGCGGGCGGAAAACTGTTTTTT.